This TCR beta chain originates from a study of Ad26.COV2.S vaccination and SARS-CoV-2 variants. Background on the study: Donor joined the COV1001 Ad26.COV2.S trial arm. Each vaccinee took Ad26.COV2.S intramuscularly, once or twice 56 days apart. Whole-study findings and limits: Among vaccine recipients, spike-specific TCR breadth exceeded that of placebo recipients. Substantial breadth in spike-specific CD8+ and CD4+ T cell responses was reportedly seen after vaccination.

Treatment meaning: some 20 received Ad26.COV2.S at low or high dose, single or two shots; 5 received placebo; per-sample allocation not given. Day 63 following the first vaccine or placebo injection was when the samples were taken. In regard to this clone: The antigen is undetermined.

Sequenced by immunoSEQ multiplex PCR; TCRdb stores in-frame clones only, minus some. The table has 440,000 or so clones, roughly 88% seen once. This CDR3 region has 16 residues. Trimming at V came to 3 bases and at J to 2 bases, leaving 6 bases not matched to a gene. CDR1 and CDR2 (germline): SGHRS, YFSETQ. Sequenced here: peripheral blood, sampled in a trial of Ad26.COV2.S vaccine versus placebo. This sequence was found in a person between 18 and 60 years old who received the Ad26.COV2.S COVID-19 vaccine or a placebo. The chain is built from TRBV5-1 and TRBJ2-2; TRBD1 matches at 8 bases. The CDR3: CASSSMGTGNTGELFF. CDR3 DNA sequence: TGCGCCAGCAGCTCAATGGGGACAGGCAACACCGGGGAGCTGTTTTTT.